Listed below are T cell receptor beta chains from one sample, sequenced in a study of cytomegalovirus exposure and HLA in healthy donors. Data came from immunoSEQ multiplex PCR; TCRdb stores just in-frame clones and leaves some out. The data hold fewer than 80,000 clones, with under 80% observed a single time. Sequencing used PBMCs. All receptors come from a woman aged 45-65 years in good health and CMV-seropositive. Both conserved end residues are part of each CDR3. A D gene is named only where the DNA matches it firmly. Clone size, where shown, is once, few, many, or a class for clones that have expanded.

abundance | j_gene | d_gene | v_gene | CDR3aa | CDR3nt
- | TRBJ1-1 | - | TRBV19 | CASYPHVGFSDSDLPEAFF | TGTGCCAGTTATCCACACGTAGGGTTCTCAGACAGCGATCTGCCTGAAGCTTTCTTT
- | TRBJ1-2 | - | TRBV27 | CASSLSSLFGYGYTF | TGTGCCAGCAGTTTATCTTCACTATTTGGGTATGGCTACACCTTC
few | TRBJ2-1 | TRBD2 | TRBV28 | CASTSGGAYNEQFF | TGTGCCAGCACTTCCGGGGGGGCCTACAATGAGCAGTTCTTC
- | TRBJ1-2 | TRBD1 | TRBV19 | CASIRRQGGYGYTF | TGTGCCAGTATCCGCCGACAGGGGGGCTATGGCTACACCTTC
few | TRBJ1-4 | - | TRBV19 | CATGGRMAANEKLFF | TGTGCCACCGGGGGGAGGATGGCGGCTAATGAAAAACTGTTTTTT
- | TRBJ1-4 | - | TRBV18 | CASSRSQDPTNEKLFF | TGTGCCAGCTCACGGTCACAGGATCCAACTAATGAAAAACTGTTTTTT
- | TRBJ1-2 | - | TRBV7-6 | CASSLIDRKEDGYTF | TGTGCCAGCAGCTTAATTGACAGAAAAGAGGACGGCTACACCTTC
once | TRBJ2-2 | - | TRBV9 | CASSVAPQGQATGELFF | TGTGCCAGCAGCGTAGCCCCCCAGGGGCAGGCCACCGGGGAGCTGTTTTTT
- | TRBJ1-5 | - | TRBV28 | CASSANFQGPHPQHF | TGTGCCAGCAGTGCCAACTTCCAGGGCCCCCACCCCCAGCATTTT
- | TRBJ1-2 | - | TRBV27 | CASSPGTSNYGYTF | TGTGCCAGCAGTCCAGGTACTTCGAATTATGGCTACACCTTC
- | TRBJ2-1 | TRBD1 | TRBV27 | CASIMDRTSYNEQFF | TGTGCCAGCATCATGGACAGGACCTCCTACAATGAGCAGTTCTTC
once | TRBJ1-4 | - | TRBV27 | CASSLRTANEKLFF | TGTGCCAGCAGTTTAAGGACAGCAAATGAAAAACTGTTTTTT
- | TRBJ1-1 | - | TRBV28 | CASNGGTHTEAFF | TGTGCCAGCAACGGAGGGACGCACACTGAAGCTTTCTTT
- | TRBJ1-1 | - | TRBV20-1 | CSARAQSEAFF | TGCAGTGCTAGGGCACAGTCGGAAGCTTTCTTT
- | TRBJ2-1 | TRBD2 | TRBV7-3 | CASSLNSGGFNEQFF | TGTGCCAGCAGCTTAAATAGCGGGGGGTTTAATGAGCAGTTCTTC
- | TRBJ1-1 | - | TRBV5-1 | CASSSTGLNTEAFF | TGCGCCAGCAGCTCCACAGGGTTGAACACTGAAGCTTTCTTT
- | TRBJ1-1 | - | TRBV19 | CASSMSQTLNTEAFF | TGTGCCAGTAGTATGAGTCAGACTTTGAACACTGAAGCTTTCTTT
- | TRBJ2-2 | - | TRBV25-1 | CASSELVRGYNTGELFF | TGTGCCAGCAGTGAATTGGTTAGGGGCTACAACACCGGGGAGCTGTTTTTT
- | TRBJ1-1 | - | TRBV19 | CASRFEPQGYTEAFF | TGTGCCAGTAGATTTGAACCACAGGGATACACTGAAGCTTTCTTT
- | TRBJ1-2 | TRBD1 | TRBV15 | CATSRAWDSYEYGYTF | TGTGCCACCAGCAGAGCCTGGGACAGCTATGAGTATGGCTACACCTTC
- | TRBJ2-3 | - | TRBV2 | CASMRNTQYF | TGTGCCAGCATGAGGAATACGCAGTATTTT
- | TRBJ2-2 | - | TRBV27 | CASSVMTGSNTGELFF | TGTGCCAGCAGTGTGATGACAGGTTCGAACACCGGGGAGCTGTTTTTT
- | TRBJ1-1 | TRBD1 | TRBV6-5 | CASSTGGNTEAFF | TGTGCCAGCAGTACAGGGGGCAACACTGAAGCTTTCTTT
few | TRBJ1-3 | TRBD1 | TRBV5-1 | CASSPERDSYSGNTIYF | TGCGCCAGCAGTCCGGAAAGGGACAGTTACTCTGGAAACACCATATATTTT
few | TRBJ2-3 | TRBD1 | TRBV9 | CASSVNRDRTPDTQYF | TGTGCCAGCAGCGTCAACCGGGACAGGACCCCAGATACGCAGTATTTT
- | TRBJ1-2 | - | TRBV27 | CASSFRGAGDYGYTF | TGTGCCAGCAGTTTTAGGGGAGCGGGGGACTATGGCTACACCTTC
medium-sized | TRBJ2-7 | - | TRBV5-1 | CASSLGGGYEQYF | TGCGCCAGCAGCTTGGGAGGGGGCTACGAGCAGTACTTC
few | TRBJ2-2 | TRBD1 | TRBV19 | CASSLRPGQMNTGELFF | TGTGCCAGTAGTCTCAGACCGGGACAGATGAACACCGGGGAGCTGTTTTTT
- | TRBJ1-5 | - | TRBV21-1 | CASSKSLKQEGNNQPQHF | TGTGCCAGCAGCAAATCCTTAAAACAGGAGGGGAACAATCAGCCCCAACATTTT
- | TRBJ2-5 | TRBD2 | TRBV19 | CASSIGAGAGREETQYF | TGTGCCAGTAGTATAGGAGCGGGGGCCGGCCGGGAAGAGACCCAGTACTTC
- | TRBJ1-2 | - | TRBV6-1 | CASTAGPSYGYTF | TGTGCCAGCACAGCGGGCCCGTCCTATGGCTACACCTTC
- | TRBJ2-3 | TRBD2 | TRBV9 | CASSPPSASGVNTQYF | TGTGCCAGCAGCCCCCCATCCGCTAGCGGGGTCAATACGCAGTATTTT
- | TRBJ1-6 | - | TRBV5-4 | CASSPAGALNSPLHF | TGTGCCAGCAGCCCAGCAGGGGCCCTTAATTCACCCCTCCACTTT
- | TRBJ2-2 | - | TRBV5-1 | CASSLGAGTGELFF | TGCGCCAGCAGCTTGGGGGCAGGCACCGGGGAGCTGTTTTTT
- | TRBJ2-1 | - | TRBV18 | CASSPLMTGQSNNEQFF | TGTGCCAGCTCTCCACTTATGACGGGACAATCAAACAATGAGCAGTTCTTC
- | TRBJ1-1 | - | TRBV5-1 | CASTPPQAGVTEAFF | TGCGCCAGTACCCCCCCACAGGCAGGGGTCACTGAAGCTTTCTTT
- | TRBJ2-3 | - | TRBV4-1 | CASSPGEADTQYF | TGCGCCAGCAGCCCCGGGGAGGCAGATACGCAGTATTTT
- | TRBJ1-6 | - | TRBV15 | CATSRVGTPLHF | TGTGCCACCAGCAGAGTTGGCACCCCCCTCCACTTT
few | TRBJ2-3 | - | TRBV5-6 | CASSLGTVSTQYF | TGTGCCAGCAGCTTGGGAACTGTGAGTACGCAGTATTTT
- | TRBJ2-2 | - | TRBV11-2 | CASQAGELFF | TGTGCCAGCCAGGCCGGGGAGCTGTTTTTT
- | TRBJ2-5 | TRBD2 | TRBV10-3 | CAISETSGGIQETQYF | TGTGCCATCAGTGAGACTAGCGGGGGGATCCAAGAGACCCAGTACTTC
once | TRBJ1-2 | TRBD1 | TRBV7-2 | CASSPRTGGSSSYGYTF | TGTGCCAGCAGCCCCCGGACAGGGGGATCCTCTAGCTATGGCTACACCTTC
- | TRBJ1-2 | TRBD1 | TRBV5-1 | CASSSIQGLGGYTF | TGCGCCAGCAGCTCAATACAGGGGTTGGGGGGCTACACCTTC
- | TRBJ2-3 | - | TRBV5-1 | CASSPGTSTDTQYF | TGCGCCAGCAGCCCTGGGACAAGCACAGATACGCAGTATTTT
- | TRBJ1-1 | - | TRBV10-3 | CAISEGQGSTEAFF | TGTGCCATCAGTGAGGGGCAAGGGAGCACTGAAGCTTTCTTT
once | TRBJ2-3 | TRBD1 | TRBV28 | CASSETGSSTDTQYF | TGTGCCAGCAGCGAGACAGGGAGCAGCACAGATACGCAGTATTTT
few | TRBJ1-5 | - | TRBV5-1 | CASSLEGRGFNQPQHF | TGCGCCAGCAGCTTGGAAGGCAGGGGCTTTAATCAGCCCCAGCATTTT
- | TRBJ1-1 | - | TRBV5-1 | CASKIEFYRSEAFF | TGCGCCAGCAAGATTGAGTTCTACAGATCTGAAGCTTTCTTT
few | TRBJ1-2 | - | TRBV9 | CASGPDGYTF | TGTGCCAGCGGCCCTGATGGCTACACCTTC
- | TRBJ2-5 | TRBD2 | TRBV11-2 | CASSPGTSGGARETQYF | TGTGCCAGCAGCCCAGGGACTAGCGGGGGGGCCAGGGAGACCCAGTACTTC
- | TRBJ1-2 | - | TRBV7-9 | CASSLGVRGNYGYTF | TGTGCCAGCAGCTTAGGAGTCAGGGGTAACTATGGCTACACCTTC
- | TRBJ2-2 | - | TRBV19 | CASSPQGTGELFF | TGTGCCAGTAGTCCCCAGGGCACCGGGGAGCTGTTTTTT
few | TRBJ2-2 | TRBD2 | TRBV5-1 | CASSLSGAVTGELFF | TGCGCCAGCAGCTTAAGCGGGGCGGTCACCGGGGAGCTGTTTTTT
few | TRBJ2-2 | TRBD1 | TRBV7-9 | CASSLADRGQSGELFF | TGTGCCAGCAGCTTAGCCGACAGGGGGCAAAGCGGGGAGCTGTTTTTT
- | TRBJ2-7 | TRBD2 | TRBV5-1 | CASSAGTERSYEQYF | TGCGCCAGCTCAGCGGGGACCGAACGATCCTACGAGCAGTACTTC